The present T cell receptor beta chain was sequenced within a study of cytomegalovirus exposure and HLA in healthy donors. Overall study: HLA-typed donors were the source of about 85 million unique TCRs, which an early data release held.

The PCR employed 60 Vbeta primers together with 13 Jbeta primers. TCRdb's copy holds only in-frame clones and misses some; the assay was immunoSEQ multiplex PCR. The top ten hold about 3.8% of the sample, which has approximately 89,000 clones, roughly 80% seen once. This CDR3 is built from 13 residues. Between the trimmed V and J ends, which lost 6 bases and 9 bases, there was a span of 12 bases. Germline V gene data show CDR1 as MNHEY and CDR2 as SMNVEV (reference sequence). The genes are TRBV27 and TRBJ1-6; D is perhaps TRBD1 (6 bases). The TCR was taken from a man aged 25 to 45 in good health and CMV-seronegative. Sequenced: PBMCs. CDR3 residues: CASRPLRGSPLHF. CDR3 DNA sequence: TGTGCCAGCAGACCACTCAGGGGTTCACCCCTCCACTTT.